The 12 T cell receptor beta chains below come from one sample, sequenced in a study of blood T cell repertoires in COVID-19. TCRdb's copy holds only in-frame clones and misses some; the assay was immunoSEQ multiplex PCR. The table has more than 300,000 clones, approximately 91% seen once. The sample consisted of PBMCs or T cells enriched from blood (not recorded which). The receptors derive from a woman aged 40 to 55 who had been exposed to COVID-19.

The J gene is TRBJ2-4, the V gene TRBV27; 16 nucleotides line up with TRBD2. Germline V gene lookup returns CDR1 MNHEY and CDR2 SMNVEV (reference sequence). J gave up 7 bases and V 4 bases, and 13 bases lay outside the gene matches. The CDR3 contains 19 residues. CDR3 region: CASSSGLAGGPYGYNIQYF. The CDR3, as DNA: TGTGCCAGCAGTTCGGGACTAGCGGGAGGGCCGTACGGGTACAACATTCAGTACTTC.

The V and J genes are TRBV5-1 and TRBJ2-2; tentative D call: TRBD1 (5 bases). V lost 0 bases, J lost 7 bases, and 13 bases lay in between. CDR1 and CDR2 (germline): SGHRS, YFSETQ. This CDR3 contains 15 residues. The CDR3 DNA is TGCGCCAGCAGCTTGGTAGGGGATTTCGTCGGGGAGCTGTTTTTT. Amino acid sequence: CASSLVGDFVGELFF.

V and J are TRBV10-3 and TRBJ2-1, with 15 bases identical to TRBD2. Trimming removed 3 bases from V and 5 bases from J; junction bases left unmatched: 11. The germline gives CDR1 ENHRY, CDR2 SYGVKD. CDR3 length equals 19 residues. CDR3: CAISDSGTSGRIGDNEQFF. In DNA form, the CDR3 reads TGTGCCATCAGTGACTCCGGGACTAGCGGGAGGATCGGGGACAATGAGCAGTTCTTC.

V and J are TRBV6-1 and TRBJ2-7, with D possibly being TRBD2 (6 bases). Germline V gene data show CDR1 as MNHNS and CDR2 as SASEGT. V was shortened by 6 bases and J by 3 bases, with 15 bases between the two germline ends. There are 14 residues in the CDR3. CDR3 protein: CASSGASAHYEQYF. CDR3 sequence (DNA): TGTGCCAGCAGCGGGGCTAGCGCCCACTACGAGCAGTACTTC.

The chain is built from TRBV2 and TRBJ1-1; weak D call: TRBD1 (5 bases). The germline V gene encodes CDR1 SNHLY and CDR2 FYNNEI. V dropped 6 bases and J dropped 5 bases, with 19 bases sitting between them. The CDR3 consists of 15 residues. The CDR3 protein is CASRSGPPQGTEAFF. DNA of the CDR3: TGTGCCAGCAGATCCGGCCCCCCTCAGGGTACTGAAGCTTTCTTT.

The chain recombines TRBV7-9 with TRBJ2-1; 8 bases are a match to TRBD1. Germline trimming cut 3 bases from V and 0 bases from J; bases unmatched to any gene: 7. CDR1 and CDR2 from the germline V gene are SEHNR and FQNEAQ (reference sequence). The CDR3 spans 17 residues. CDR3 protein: CASSFPGQESSYNEQFF. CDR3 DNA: TGTGCCAGCAGCTTCCCGGGACAGGAAAGCTCCTACAATGAGCAGTTCTTC.

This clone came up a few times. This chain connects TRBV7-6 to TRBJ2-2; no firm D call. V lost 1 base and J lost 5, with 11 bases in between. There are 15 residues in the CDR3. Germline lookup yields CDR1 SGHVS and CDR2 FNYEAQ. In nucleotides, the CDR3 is TGTGCCAGCAGCTTAGTGGCCAGACTTACCGGGGAGCTGTTTTTT. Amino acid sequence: CASSLVARLTGELFF.

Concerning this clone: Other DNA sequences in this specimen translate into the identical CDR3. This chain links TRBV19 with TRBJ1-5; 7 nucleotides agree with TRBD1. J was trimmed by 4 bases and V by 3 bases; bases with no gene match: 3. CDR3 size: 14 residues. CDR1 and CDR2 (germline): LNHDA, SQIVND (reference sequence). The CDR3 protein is CASSMAGGNQPQHF. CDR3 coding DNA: TGTGCCAGTAGTATGGCAGGGGGAAATCAGCCCCAGCATTTT. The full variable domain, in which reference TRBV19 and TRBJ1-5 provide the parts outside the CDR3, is DGGITQSPKYLFRKEGQNVTLSCEQNLNHDAMYWYRQDPGQGLRLIYYSQIVNDFQKGDIAEGYSVSREKKESFPLTVTSAQKNPTAFYLCASSMAGGNQPQHFGDGTRLSIL.

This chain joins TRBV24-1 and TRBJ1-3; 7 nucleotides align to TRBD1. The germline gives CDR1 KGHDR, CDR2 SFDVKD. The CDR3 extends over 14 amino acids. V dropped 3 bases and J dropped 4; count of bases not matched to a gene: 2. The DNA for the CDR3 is TGTGCCACCAGTGATCCGGGACAGGGAAACACCATATATTTT. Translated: CATSDPGQGNTIYF.

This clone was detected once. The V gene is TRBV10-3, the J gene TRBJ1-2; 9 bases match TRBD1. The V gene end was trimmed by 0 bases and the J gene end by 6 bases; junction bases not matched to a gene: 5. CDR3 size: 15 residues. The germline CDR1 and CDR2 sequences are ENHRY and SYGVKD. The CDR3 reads CAISESGDRVNGYTF. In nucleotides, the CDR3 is TGTGCCATCAGTGAGTCGGGGGACAGGGTGAATGGCTACACCTTC.

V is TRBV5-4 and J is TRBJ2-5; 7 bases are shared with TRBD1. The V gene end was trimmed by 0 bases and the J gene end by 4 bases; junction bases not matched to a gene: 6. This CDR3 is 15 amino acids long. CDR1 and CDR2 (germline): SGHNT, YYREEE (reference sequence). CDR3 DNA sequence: TGTGCCAGCAGCTTGGGGCAGGGGGAAGGAGAGACCCAGTACTTC. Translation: CASSLGQGEGETQYF.

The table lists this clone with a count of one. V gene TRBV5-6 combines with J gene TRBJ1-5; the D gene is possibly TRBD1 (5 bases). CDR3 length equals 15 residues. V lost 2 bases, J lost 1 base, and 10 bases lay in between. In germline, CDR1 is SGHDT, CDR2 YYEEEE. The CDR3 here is CASSFRRGSNQPQHF. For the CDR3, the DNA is TGTGCCAGCAGCTTTCGTCGGGGGAGCAATCAGCCCCAGCATTTT.